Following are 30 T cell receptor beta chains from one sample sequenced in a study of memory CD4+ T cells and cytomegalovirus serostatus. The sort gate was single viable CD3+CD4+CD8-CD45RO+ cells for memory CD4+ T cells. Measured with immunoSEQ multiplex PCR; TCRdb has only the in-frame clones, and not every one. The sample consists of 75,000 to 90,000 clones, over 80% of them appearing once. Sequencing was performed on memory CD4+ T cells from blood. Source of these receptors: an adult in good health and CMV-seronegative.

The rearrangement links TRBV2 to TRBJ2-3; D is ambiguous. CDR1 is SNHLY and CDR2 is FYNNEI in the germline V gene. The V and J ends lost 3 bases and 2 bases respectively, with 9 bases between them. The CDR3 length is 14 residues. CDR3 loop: CASSDDIHTDTQYF. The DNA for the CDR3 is TGTGCCAGCAGTGATGACATCCACACAGATACGCAGTATTTT.

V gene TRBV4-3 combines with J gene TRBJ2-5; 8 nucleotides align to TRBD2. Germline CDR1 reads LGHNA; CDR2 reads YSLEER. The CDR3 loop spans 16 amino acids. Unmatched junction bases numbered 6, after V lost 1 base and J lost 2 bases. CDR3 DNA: TGCGCCAGCAGCCAAGCACTGGCTAGCGGGCAAGAGACCCAGTACTTC. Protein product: CASSQALASGQETQYF.

CDR3 residues: CASSGPRDHSYEQYF. CDR3 in DNA: TGTGCCAGCAGCGGCCCCAGGGACCATTCCTACGAGCAGTACTTC. This chain links TRBV9 with TRBJ2-7; tentatively, D is TRBD1 or TRBD2 (5 bases each). This CDR3 has 15 residues. Germline-derived CDR1 and CDR2 are SGDLS and YYNGEE. Deletions cut 3 bases from V and 1 base from J, with 14 bases between. Complete variable domain (other parts from reference TRBV9 and TRBJ2-7): DSGVTQTPKHLITATGQRVTLRCSPRSGDLSVYWYQQSLDQGLQFLIQYYNGEERAKGNILERFSAQQFPDLHSELNLSSLELGDSALYFCASSGPRDHSYEQYFGPGTRLTVT.

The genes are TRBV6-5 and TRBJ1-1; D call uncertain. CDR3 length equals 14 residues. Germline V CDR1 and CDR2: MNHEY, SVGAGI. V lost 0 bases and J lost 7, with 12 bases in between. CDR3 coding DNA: TGTGCCAGCAGTTACTCGACGGGCCGCTATGAAGCTTTCTTT. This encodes CASSYSTGRYEAFF.

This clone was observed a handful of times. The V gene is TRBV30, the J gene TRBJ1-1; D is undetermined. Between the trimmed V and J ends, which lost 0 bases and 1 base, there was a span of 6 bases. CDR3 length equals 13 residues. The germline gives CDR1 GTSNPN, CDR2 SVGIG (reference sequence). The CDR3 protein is CAWSVQANTEAFF. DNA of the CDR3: TGTGCCTGGAGTGTTCAAGCGAACACTGAAGCTTTCTTT.

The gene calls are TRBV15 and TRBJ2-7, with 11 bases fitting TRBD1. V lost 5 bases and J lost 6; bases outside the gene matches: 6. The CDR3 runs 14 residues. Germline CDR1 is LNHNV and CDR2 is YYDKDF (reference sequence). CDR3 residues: CATSRDRGSREQYF. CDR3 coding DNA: TGTGCCACCAGCCGGGACAGGGGGAGCCGCGAGCAGTACTTC.

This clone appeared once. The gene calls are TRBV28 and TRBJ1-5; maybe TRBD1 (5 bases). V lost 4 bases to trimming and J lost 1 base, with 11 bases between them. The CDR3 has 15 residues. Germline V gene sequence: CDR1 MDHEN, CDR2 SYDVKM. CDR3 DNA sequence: TGTGCCAGCAGTTGGGGGGGTTTCAGCAATCAGCCCCAGCATTTT. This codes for CASSWGGFSNQPQHF.

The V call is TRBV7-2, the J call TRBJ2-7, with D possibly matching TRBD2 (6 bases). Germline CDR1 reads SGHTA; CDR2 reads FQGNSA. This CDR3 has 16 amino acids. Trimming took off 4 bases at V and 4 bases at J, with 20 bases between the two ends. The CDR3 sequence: CASSSLRRAGTYEQYF. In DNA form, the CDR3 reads TGTGCCAGCAGCTCCCTTCGTCGGGCGGGAACTTACGAGCAGTACTTC.

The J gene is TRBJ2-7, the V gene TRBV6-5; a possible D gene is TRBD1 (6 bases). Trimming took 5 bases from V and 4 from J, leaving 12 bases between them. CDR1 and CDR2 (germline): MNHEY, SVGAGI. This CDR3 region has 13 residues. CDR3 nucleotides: TGTGCCAGCAGTCAAAGACAGGCTTACGAGCAGTACTTC. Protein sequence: CASSQRQAYEQYF.

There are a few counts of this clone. The CDR3 here is CAWSVSGGQPQHF. CDR3 DNA: TGTGCCTGGAGTGTATCGGGGGGTCAGCCCCAGCATTTT. V usage is TRBV30 and J usage is TRBJ1-5, with D possibly TRBD1 on 5 matching bases. V lost 0 bases to trimming and J lost 6 bases, with 9 bases between them. Germline V gives CDR1 GTSNPN, CDR2 SVGIG (reference sequence). The CDR3 sequence is 13 residues long.

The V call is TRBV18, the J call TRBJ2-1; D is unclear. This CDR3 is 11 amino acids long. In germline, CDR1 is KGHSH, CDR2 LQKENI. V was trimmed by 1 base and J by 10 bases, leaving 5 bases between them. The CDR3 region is CASSPRVEQFF. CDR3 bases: TGTGCCAGCTCACCACGAGTAGAGCAGTTCTTC. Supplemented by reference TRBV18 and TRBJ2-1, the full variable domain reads NAGVMQNPRHLVRRRGQEARLRCSPMKGHSHVYWYRQLPEEGLKFMVYLQKENIIDESGMPKERFSAEFPKEGPSILRIQQVVRGDSAAYFCASSPRVEQFFGPGTRLTVL.

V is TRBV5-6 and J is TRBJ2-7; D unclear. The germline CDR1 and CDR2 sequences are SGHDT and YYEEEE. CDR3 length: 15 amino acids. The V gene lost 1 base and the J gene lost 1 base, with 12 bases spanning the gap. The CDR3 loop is CASSLWIVASYEQYF. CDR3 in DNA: TGTGCCAGCAGCTTGTGGATTGTAGCATCCTACGAGCAGTACTTC.

The CDR3 spells CASSFLAGATGELFF. The DNA for the CDR3 is TGTGCCAGCAGCTTCCTAGCGGGGGCCACCGGGGAGCTGTTTTTT. V is TRBV11-2 and J is TRBJ2-2; 10 bases are shared with TRBD2. The CDR3 runs 15 residues. Germline-derived CDR1 and CDR2 are SGHAT and FQNNGV. V lost 3 bases, J lost 4 bases, and 2 bases stayed unmatched.

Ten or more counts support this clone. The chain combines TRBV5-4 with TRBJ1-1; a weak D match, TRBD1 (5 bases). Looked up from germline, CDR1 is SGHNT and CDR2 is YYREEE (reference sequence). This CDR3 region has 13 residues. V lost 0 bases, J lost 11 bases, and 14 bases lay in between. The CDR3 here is CASSLDWGELAFF. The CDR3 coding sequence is TGTGCCAGCAGCTTGGATTGGGGGGAGCTCGCTTTCTTT. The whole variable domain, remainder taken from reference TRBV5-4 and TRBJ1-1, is ETGVTQSPTHLIKTRGQQVTLRCSSQSGHNTVSWYQQALGQGPQFIFQYYREEENGRGNFPPRFSGLQFPNYSSELNVNALELDDSALYLCASSLDWGELAFFGQGTRLTVV.

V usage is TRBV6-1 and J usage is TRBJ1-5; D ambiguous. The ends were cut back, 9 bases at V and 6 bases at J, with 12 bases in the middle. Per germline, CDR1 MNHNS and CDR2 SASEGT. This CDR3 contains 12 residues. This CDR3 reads CASLAGSQPQHF. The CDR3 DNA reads TGTGCCAGTCTCGCAGGAAGTCAGCCCCAGCATTTT.

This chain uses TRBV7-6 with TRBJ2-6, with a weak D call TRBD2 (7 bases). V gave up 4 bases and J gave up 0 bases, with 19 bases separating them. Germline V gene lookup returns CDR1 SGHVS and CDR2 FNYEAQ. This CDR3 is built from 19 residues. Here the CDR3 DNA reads TGTGCCAGCAGCTCGGGGGGATTTAACAGGGACTCTGGGGCCAACGTCCTGACTTTC. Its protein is CASSSGGFNRDSGANVLTF.

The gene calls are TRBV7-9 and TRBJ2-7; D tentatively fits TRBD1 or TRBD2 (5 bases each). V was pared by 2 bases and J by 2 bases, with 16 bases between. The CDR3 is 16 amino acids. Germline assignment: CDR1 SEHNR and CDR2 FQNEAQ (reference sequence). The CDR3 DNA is TGTGCCAGCAGCTTATCAGCAGGGAGCAGCACCTACGAGCAGTACTTC. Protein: CASSLSAGSSTYEQYF.

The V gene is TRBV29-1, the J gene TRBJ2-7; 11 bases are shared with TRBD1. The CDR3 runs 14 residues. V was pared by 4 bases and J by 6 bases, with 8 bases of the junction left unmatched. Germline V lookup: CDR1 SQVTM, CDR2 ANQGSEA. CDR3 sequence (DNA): TGCAGCGTTGGAGGGACAGGGGGAATCGGCGAGCAGTACTTC. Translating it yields CSVGGTGGIGEQYF.

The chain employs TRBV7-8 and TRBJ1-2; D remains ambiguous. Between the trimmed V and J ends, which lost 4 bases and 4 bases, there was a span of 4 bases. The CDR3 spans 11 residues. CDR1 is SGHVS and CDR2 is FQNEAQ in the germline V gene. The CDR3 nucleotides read TGTGCCAGCAGCTCCCGCTATGGCTACACCTTC. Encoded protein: CASSSRYGYTF. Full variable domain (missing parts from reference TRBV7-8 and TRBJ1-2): GAGVSQSPRYKVAKRGQDVALRCDPISGHVSLFWYQQALGQGPEFLTYFQNEAQLDKSGLPSDRFFAERPEGSVSTLKIQRTQQEDSAVYLCASSSRYGYTFGSGTRLTVV.

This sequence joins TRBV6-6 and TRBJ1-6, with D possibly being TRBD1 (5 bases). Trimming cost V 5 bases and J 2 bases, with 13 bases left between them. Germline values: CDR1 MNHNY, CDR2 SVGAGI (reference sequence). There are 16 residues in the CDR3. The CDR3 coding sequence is TGTGCCAGCAGTGGCGGGGGGGGTGCCTATAATTCACCCCTCCACTTT. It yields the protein CASSGGGGAYNSPLHF.

CDR3 region: CAISEKIGNTIYF. The DNA of the CDR3 is TGTGCCATCAGTGAGAAGATTGGAAACACCATATATTTT. The rearrangement uses TRBV10-3 and TRBJ1-3, with D uncertain. Germline lookup yields CDR1 ENHRY and CDR2 SYGVKD. V was clipped by 2 bases and J by 3 bases, with 5 bases between them. This CDR3 spans 13 amino acids.

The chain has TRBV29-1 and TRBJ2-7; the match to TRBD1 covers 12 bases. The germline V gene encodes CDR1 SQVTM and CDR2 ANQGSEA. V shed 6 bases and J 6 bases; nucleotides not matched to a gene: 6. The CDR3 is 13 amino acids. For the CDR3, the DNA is TGCAGCGTCGAGGGACAGGGGGCTGGCGAGCAGTACTTC. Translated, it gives CSVEGQGAGEQYF.

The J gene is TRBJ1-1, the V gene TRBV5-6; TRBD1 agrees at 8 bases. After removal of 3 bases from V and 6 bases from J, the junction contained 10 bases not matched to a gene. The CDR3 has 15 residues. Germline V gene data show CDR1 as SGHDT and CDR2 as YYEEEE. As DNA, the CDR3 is TGTGCCAGCAGCTCGTACAGGGGGGCCCTACCTGAAGCTTTCTTT. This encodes CASSSYRGALPEAFF.

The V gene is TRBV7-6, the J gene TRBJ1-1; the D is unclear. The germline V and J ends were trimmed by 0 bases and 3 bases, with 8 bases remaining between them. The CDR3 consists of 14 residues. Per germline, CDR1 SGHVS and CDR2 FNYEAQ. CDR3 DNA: TGTGCCAGCAGCTTAGCCCCCCGGGACACTGAAGCTTTCTTT. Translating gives CASSLAPRDTEAFF.

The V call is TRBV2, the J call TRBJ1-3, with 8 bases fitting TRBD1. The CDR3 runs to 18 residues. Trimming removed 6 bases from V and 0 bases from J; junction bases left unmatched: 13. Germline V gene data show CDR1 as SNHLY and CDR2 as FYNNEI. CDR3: CASSHGTGTLLSGNTIYF. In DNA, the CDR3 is TGTGCCAGCAGCCATGGGACAGGTACACTGCTCTCTGGAAACACCATATATTTT. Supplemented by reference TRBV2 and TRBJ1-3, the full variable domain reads EPEVTQTPSHQVTQMGQEVILRCVPISNHLYFYWYRQILGQKVEFLVSFYNNEISEKSEIFDDQFSVERPDGSNFTLKIRSTKLEDSAMYFCASSHGTGTLLSGNTIYFGEGSWLTVV.

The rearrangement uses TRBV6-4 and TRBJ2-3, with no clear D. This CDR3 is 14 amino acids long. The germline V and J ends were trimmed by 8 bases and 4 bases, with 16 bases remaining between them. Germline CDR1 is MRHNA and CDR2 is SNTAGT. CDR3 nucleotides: TGTGCCAGCTCGCCCCTAACGTCGTCAGATACGCAGTATTTT. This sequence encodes CASSPLTSSDTQYF.

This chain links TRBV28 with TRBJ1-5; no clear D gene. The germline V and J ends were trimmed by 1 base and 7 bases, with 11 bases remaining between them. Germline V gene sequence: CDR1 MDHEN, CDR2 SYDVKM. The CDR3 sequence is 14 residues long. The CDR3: CASSLSTLRQPQHF. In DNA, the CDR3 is TGTGCCAGCAGTTTATCCACCCTGCGGCAGCCCCAGCATTTT.

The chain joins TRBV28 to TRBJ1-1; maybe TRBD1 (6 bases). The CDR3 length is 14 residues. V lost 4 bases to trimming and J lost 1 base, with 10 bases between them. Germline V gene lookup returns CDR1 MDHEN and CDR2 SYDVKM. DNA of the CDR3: TGTGCCAGCAGTTACAGGGTAAGGAACACTGAAGCTTTCTTT. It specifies CASSYRVRNTEAFF.

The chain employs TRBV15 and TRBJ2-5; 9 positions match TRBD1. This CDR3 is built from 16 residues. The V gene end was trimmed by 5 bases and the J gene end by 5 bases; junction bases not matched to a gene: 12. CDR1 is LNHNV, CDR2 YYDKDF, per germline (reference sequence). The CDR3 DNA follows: TGTGCCACCAGCCCAGGACACAGGGGGCTGTTGGAGACCCAGTACTTC. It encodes CATSPGHRGLLETQYF.

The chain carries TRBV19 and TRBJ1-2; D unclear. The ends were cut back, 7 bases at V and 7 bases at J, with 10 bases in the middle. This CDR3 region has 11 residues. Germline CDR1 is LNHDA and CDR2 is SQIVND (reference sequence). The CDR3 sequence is CASTLAGGYTF. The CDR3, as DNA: TGTGCCAGTACCCTGGCGGGTGGCTACACCTTC.